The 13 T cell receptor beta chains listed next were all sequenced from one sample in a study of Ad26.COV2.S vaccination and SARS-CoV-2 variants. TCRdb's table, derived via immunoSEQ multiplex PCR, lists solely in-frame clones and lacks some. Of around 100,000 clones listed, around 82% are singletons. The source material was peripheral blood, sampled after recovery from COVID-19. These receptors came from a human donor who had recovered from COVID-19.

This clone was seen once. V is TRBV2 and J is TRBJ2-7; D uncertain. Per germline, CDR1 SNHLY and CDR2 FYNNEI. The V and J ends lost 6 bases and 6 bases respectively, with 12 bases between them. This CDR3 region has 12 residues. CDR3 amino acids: CASRDPHFEQYF. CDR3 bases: TGTGCCAGCAGGGATCCCCATTTCGAGCAGTACTTC.

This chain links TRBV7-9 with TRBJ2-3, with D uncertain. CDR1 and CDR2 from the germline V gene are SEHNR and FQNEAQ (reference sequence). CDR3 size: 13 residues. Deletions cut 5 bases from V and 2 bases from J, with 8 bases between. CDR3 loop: CASSRDITDTQYF. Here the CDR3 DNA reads TGTGCCAGCAGCCGAGACATCACAGATACGCAGTATTTT. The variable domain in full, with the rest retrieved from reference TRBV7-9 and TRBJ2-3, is DTGVSQNPRHKITKRGQNVTFRCDPISEHNRLYWYRQTLGQGPEFLTYFQNEAQLEKSRLLSDRFSAERPKGSFSTLEIQRTEQGDSAMYLCASSRDITDTQYFGPGTRLTVL.

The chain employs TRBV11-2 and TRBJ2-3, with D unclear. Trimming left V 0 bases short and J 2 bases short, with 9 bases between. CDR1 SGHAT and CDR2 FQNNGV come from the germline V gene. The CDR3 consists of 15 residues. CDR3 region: CASSLDKSATDTQYF. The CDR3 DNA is TGTGCCAGCAGCTTAGATAAGTCGGCCACAGATACGCAGTATTTT.

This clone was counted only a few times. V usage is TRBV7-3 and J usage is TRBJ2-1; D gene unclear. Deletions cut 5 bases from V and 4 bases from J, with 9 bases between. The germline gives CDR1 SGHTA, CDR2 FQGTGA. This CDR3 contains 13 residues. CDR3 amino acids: CASSPGGYNEQFF. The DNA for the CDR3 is TGTGCCAGCAGCCCTGGCGGTTACAATGAGCAGTTCTTC.

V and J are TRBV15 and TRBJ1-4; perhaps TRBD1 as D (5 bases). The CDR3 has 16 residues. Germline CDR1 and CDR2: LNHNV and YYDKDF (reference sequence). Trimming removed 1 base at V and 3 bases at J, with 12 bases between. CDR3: CATSRGRRDPNEKLFF. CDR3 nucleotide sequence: TGTGCCACCAGCAGAGGACGTAGGGACCCTAATGAAAAACTGTTTTTT. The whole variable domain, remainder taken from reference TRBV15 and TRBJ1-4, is DAMVIQNPRYQVTQFGKPVTLSCSQTLNHNVMYWYQQKSSQAPKLLFHYYDKDFNNEADTPDNFQSRRPNTSFCFLDIRSPGLGDTAMYLCATSRGRRDPNEKLFFGSGTQLSVL.

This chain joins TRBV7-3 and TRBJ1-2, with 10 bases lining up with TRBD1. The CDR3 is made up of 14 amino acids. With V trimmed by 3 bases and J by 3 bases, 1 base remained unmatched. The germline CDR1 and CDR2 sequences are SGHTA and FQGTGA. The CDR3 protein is CASSLTGGHYGYTF. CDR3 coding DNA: TGTGCCAGCAGCTTGACAGGGGGCCACTATGGCTACACCTTC.

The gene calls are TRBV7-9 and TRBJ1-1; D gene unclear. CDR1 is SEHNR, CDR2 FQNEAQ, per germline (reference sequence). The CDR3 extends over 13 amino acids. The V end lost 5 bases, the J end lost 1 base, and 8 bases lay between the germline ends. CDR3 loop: CASSPHGNTEAFF. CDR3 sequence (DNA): TGTGCCAGCAGCCCACACGGGAACACTGAAGCTTTCTTT.

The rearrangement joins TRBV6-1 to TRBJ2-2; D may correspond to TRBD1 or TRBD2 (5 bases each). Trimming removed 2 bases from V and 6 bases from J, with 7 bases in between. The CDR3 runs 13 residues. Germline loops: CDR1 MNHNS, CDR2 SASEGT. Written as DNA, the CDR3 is TGTGCCAGCAGTGAACAGGGACCCGGGGAGCTGTTTTTT. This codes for CASSEQGPGELFF.

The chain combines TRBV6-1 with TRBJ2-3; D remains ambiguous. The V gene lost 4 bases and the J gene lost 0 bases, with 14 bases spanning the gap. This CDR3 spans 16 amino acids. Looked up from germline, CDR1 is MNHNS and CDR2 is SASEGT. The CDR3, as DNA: TGTGCCAGCAGTGTGTTTCGCGGAGCTAGCACAGATACGCAGTATTTT. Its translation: CASSVFRGASTDTQYF.

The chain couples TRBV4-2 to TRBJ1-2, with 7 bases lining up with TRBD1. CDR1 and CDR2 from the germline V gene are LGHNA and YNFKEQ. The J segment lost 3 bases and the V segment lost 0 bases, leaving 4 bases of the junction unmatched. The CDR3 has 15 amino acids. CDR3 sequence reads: CASSQDRGNDYGYTF. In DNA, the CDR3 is TGTGCCAGCAGCCAAGACAGGGGGAACGACTATGGCTACACCTTC.

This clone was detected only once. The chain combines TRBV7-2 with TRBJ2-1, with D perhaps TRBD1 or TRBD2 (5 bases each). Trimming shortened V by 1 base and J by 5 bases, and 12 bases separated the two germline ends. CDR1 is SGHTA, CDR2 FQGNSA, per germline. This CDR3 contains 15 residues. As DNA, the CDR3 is TGTGCCAGCAGCTTAGACCTACTAGGGGACAATGAGCAGTTCTTC. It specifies CASSLDLLGDNEQFF.

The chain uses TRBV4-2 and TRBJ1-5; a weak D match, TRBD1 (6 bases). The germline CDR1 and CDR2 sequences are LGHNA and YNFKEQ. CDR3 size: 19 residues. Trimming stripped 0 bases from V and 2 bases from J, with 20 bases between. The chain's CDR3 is CASSQDRTALRAGNQPQHF. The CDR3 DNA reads TGTGCCAGCAGCCAAGATCGGACAGCTCTAAGAGCGGGCAATCAGCCCCAGCATTTT.

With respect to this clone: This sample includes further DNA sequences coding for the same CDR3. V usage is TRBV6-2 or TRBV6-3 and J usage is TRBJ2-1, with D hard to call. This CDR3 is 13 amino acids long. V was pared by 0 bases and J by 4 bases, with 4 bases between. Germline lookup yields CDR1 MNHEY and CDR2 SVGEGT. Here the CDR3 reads CASSYSSYNEQFF. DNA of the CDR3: TGTGCCAGCAGTTACTCAAGTTACAATGAGCAGTTCTTC.